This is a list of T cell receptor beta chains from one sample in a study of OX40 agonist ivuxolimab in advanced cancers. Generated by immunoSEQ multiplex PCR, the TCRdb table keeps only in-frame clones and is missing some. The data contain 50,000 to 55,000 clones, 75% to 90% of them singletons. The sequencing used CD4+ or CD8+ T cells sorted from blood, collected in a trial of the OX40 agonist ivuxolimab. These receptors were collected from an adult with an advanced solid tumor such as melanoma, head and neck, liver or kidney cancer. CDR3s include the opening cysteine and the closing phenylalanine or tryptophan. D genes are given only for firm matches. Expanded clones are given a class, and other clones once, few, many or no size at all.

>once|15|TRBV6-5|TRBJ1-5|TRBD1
TGTGCCAGCAAGCCGAGACAGGGATATAATCAGCCCCAGCATTTT
CASKPRQGYNQPQHF
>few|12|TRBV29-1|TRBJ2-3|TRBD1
TGCAGCGTGGACCTACAGGGGGCTACGCAGTATTTT
CSVDLQGATQYF
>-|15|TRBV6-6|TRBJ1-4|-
TGTGCCATCGGGGCAGCACCCACCAGAGGCGAAAAACTGTTTTTT
CAIGAAPTRGEKLFF
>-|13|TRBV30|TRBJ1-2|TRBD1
TGTGCCTGGAGTAACAGGGGGCTGAGTGGCTACACCTTC
CAWSNRGLSGYTF
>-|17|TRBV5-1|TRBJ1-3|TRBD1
TGCGCCAGCAGCTTGGTCGCGACAGGGGATCCTGGAAACACCATATATTTT
CASSLVATGDPGNTIYF
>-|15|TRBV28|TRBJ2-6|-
TGTGCCAGCAGGTTCGGGGAGGCTGGGGCCAACGTCCTGACTTTC
CASRFGEAGANVLTF
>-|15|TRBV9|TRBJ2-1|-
TGTGCCAGCAGCTTAACAGGACGTAATCACAATGAGCAGTTCTTC
CASSLTGRNHNEQFF
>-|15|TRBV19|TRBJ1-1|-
TGTGCCAGTAGTTTCGGAATCGCCTCGGACCATGAAGCTTTCTTT
CASSFGIASDHEAFF
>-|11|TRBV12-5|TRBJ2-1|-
TGTGCTAGTGGTTTGGCCTATCAGCAGTTCTTC
CASGLAYQQFF
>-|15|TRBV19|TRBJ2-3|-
TGTGCCAGTAGGCGGGACAGAGGGCTTCCAGATACGCAGTATTTT
CASRRDRGLPDTQYF
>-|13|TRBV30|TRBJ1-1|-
TGTGCCTGGAGTGCAGGGCTGAACACTGAAGCTTTCTTT
CAWSAGLNTEAFF
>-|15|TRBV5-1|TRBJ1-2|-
TGCGCCACCAAGGTGTCTGCCCCGGCGAACTATGGCTACACCTTC
CATKVSAPANYGYTF
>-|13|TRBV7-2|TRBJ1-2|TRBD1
TGTGCCAGCAGCTCGGGACAGAACTATGGCTACACCTTC
CASSSGQNYGYTF
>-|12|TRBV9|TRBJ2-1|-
TGTGCCAGCAGCGGAACTACTTTGGGCCAGTTCTTC
CASSGTTLGQFF
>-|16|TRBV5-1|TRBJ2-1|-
TGCGCCAGCAGCTTGGGAGCGGGACCGGGGGCCGATGAGCAGTTCTTC
CASSLGAGPGADEQFF
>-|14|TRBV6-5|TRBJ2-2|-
TGTGCCAGCAGATACGACACTAACACCGGGGAGCTGTTTTTT
CASRYDTNTGELFF
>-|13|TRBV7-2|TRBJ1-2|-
TGTGCCAGCAACCGGGACGGCCCTGAGGAGGGGACCTTC
CASNRDGPEEGTF
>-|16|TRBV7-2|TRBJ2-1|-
TGTGCCAGCAGCTTAGGTCTCACCCGTGACCACAATGAGCAGTTCTTC
CASSLGLTRDHNEQFF
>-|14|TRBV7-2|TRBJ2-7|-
TGTGCCAGCAGCCAAGGGGACGGGAACTACGAGCAGTACTTC
CASSQGDGNYEQYF
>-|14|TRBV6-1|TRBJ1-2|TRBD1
TGTGCCAGCAGACAGAGGGGGACAGGGGGTGGCTACACCTTC
CASRQRGTGGGYTF
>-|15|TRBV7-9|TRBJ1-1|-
TGTGCCAGCACCTCGGCGGGTAGGGTTTTCCCTGAAGCTTTCTTT
CASTSAGRVFPEAFF
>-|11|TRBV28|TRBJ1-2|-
TGTGCCAGCAGTATAAACTATGGCTACACCTTC
CASSINYGYTF
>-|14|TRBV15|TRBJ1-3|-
TGTGCCACCGGCGCCACCGGCTCTGGAAACACCATATATTTT
CATGATGSGNTIYF
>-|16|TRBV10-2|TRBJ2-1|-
TGCGCCAGCATGAGGTTGGCGGGGGCTACCTACAATGAGCAGTTCTTC
CASMRLAGATYNEQFF
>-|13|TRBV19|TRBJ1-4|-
TGTGCCAGTAGTATGAGGAGGAATGAAAAACTGTTTTTT
CASSMRRNEKLFF
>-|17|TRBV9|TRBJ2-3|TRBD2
TGTGCCAGCAGCGGCTCTCGGGCTAGCGGATTCACAGATACGCAGTATTTT
CASSGSRASGFTDTQYF
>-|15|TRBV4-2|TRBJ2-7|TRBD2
TGTGCCAGCAGCCAAGTTTCTAGCGGCTCCTACGAGCAGTACTTC
CASSQVSSGSYEQYF
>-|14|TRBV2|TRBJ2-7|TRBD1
TGTGCCAGCAGCGCGGACAGGGGGCGTTCCGAGCAGTACTTC
CASSADRGRSEQYF
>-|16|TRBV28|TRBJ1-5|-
TGTGCCAGCAGTCAGCTTAGGAACTCGGTAAATCAGCCCCAGCATTTT
CASSQLRNSVNQPQHF
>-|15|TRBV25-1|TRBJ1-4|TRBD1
TGTGCCAGCAGTGGATACAGGGGGCAAAGAGAAAAACTGTTTTTT
CASSGYRGQREKLFF
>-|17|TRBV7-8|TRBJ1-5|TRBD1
TGTGCCAGCAGCCTCAGACAGGGGCCGGCCAACAATCAGCCCCAGCATTTT
CASSLRQGPANNQPQHF
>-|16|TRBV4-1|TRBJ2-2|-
TGCGCCAGCAGCCAAGGATGGGGAGGGAACACCGGGGAGCTGTTTTTT
CASSQGWGGNTGELFF